The rows below give T cell receptor beta chains drawn from one sample of a study of blood T cells in healthy people across ages. From the 5' RACE reads, TCRdb called clonotypes with MiXCR, one entry per CDR3 protein. Among around 800,000 distinct CDR3 sequences listed, 44% were seen once. The sample was blood. The source of these receptors is a man between 60 and 75 years old in good health. Each CDR3 is given with its conserved first and last residue. A D gene is named only where the DNA matches it firmly. Clone sizes are given selectively: once, few, many, or a class where the clone is expanded.

TRBV4-3	-	15	TRBJ2-5	-	TGCGCCAGCAGCCAAGAAGGCGGCCCTTCAGAGACCCAGTACTTC	CASSQEGGPSETQYF
TRBV13	-	15	TRBJ1-6	-	TGTGCCAGCAGCCCTACATCCTCCTATAATTCACCCCTCCACTTT	CASSPTSSYNSPLHF
TRBV29-1	-	11	TRBJ2-1	-	TGCGGCGTAGCCGACCAGAGAGAGCAGTTCTTC	CGVADQREQFF
TRBV15	TRBD1	12	TRBJ2-1	-	TGTGCCACCAGCGGCAGACAGGGAAGGCAGTTCTTC	CATSGRQGRQFF
TRBV29-1	-	14	TRBJ2-7	-	TGCAGCGTTGAACCTCTCGCCCGAGCCGAGACCCGGTACTTC	CSVEPLARAETRYF
TRBV27	TRBD1	14	TRBJ2-1	many	TGTGCCAGCAGACAGGGGGCGAGAACGAATGAGCAGTTCTTC	CASRQGARTNEQFF
TRBV28	-	11	TRBJ1-2	-	TGTGCCAGCAGTTCCTTGTTTGGCTACACCTTC	CASSSLFGYTF
TRBV6-2/TRBV6-3	TRBD1	17	TRBJ2-5	-	TGTGCCAGCAGACCCACCCCCAGCACAGGGGATGGGGAGACCCAGTACTTC	CASRPTPSTGDGETQYF
TRBV11-1	-	14	TRBJ1-1	few	TGTGCCAGCAGCTTTCGGGTCGGTAACACTGAAGCTTTCTTT	CASSFRVGNTEAFF
TRBV20-1	-	16	TRBJ2-1	-	TGCAGTGCTAGGGACCCTGCAACGGGTTCCTACAATGAGCAGTTCTTC	CSARDPATGSYNEQFF
TRBV12-3/TRBV12-4	-	11	TRBJ2-7	few	TGTGCCAGCAGTTTGGGGACGGCGCAGTACTTC	CASSLGTAQYF
TRBV12-3/TRBV12-4	-	14	TRBJ1-1	few	TGTGCCAGCACCGCCGGCCTAGGGGGCACTGAAGCTTTCTTT	CASTAGLGGTEAFF
TRBV5-1	-	16	TRBJ2-7	-	TGCGCCAGCAGCTTTAGCGGCGACCTAGTCTACAATGAGCAGTACTTC	CASSFSGDLVYNEQYF
TRBV4-3	TRBD2	17	TRBJ2-5	few	TGCGCCAGCAGCCAAGGCGTATCTAGCGGAGGGCAAGAGACCCAGTACTTC	CASSQGVSSGGQETQYF
TRBV29-1	TRBD1	13	TRBJ1-5	few	TGCAGCGTACTACAGGGGGCGAATGGGCCCCAGCATTTT	CSVLQGANGPQHF
TRBV7-2	TRBD1	15	TRBJ2-5	few	TGTGCCAGCAGCTGGACAGGCGGGTTTCAAGAGACCCAGTACTTC	CASSWTGGFQETQYF
TRBV20-1	TRBD2	17	TRBJ2-1	few	TGCAGTGCTAGAATAGGCGGGGGGGCCCTCAATTACAATGAGCAGTTCTTC	CSARIGGGALNYNEQFF
TRBV20-1	TRBD1	15	TRBJ1-4	few	TGCAGTGCCTACAGGGGGCGGGCAACTAATGAAAAACTGTTTTTT	CSAYRGRATNEKLFF